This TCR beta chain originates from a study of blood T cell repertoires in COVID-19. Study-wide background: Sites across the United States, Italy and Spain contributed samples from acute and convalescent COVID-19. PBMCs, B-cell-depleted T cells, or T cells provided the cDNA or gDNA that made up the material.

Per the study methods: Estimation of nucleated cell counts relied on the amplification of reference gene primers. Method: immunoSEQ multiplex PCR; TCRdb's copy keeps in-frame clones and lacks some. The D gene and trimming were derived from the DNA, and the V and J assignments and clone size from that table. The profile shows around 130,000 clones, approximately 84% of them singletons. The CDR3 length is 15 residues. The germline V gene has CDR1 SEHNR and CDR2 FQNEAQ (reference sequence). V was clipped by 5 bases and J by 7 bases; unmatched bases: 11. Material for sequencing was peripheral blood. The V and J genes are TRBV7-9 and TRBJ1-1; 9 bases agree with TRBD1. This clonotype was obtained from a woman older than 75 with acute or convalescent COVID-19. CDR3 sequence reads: CASSLGRQGVGEAFF. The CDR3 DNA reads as TGTGCCAGCAGCCTCGGCCGACAGGGGGTGGGTGAAGCTTTCTTT.